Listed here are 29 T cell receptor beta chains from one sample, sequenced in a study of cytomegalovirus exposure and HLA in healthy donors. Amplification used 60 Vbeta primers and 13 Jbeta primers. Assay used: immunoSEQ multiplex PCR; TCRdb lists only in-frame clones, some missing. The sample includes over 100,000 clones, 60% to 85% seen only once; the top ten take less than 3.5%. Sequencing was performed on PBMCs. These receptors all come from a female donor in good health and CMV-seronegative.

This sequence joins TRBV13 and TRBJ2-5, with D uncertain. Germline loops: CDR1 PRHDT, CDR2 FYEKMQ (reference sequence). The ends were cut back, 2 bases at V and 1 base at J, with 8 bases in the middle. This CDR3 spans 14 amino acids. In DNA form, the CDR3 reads TGTGCCAGCAGCTTATGGCGCGGCCAAGAGACCCAGTACTTC. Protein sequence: CASSLWRGQETQYF.

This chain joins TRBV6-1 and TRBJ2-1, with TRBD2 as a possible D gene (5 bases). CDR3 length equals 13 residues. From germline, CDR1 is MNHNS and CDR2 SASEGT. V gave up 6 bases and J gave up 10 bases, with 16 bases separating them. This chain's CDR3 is CASRTGVLEEQFF. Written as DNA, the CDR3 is TGTGCCAGCAGGACCGGGGTCCTCGAGGAGCAGTTCTTC.

CDR3 protein: CASGLGGEQYF. The CDR3 DNA reads TGTGCTAGTGGGCTGGGAGGCGAGCAGTACTTC. This sequence joins TRBV12-5 and TRBJ2-7; D perhaps matches TRBD2 (6 bases). The CDR3 is 11 amino acids. The germline CDR1 and CDR2 sequences are LGHNT and FRNRAP. Trimming removed 6 bases at V and 6 bases at J, with 9 bases between. The variable domain in full, completed from reference TRBV12-5 and TRBJ2-7, reads DARVTQTPRHKVTEMGQEVTMRCQPILGHNTVFWYRQTMMQGLELLAYFRNRAPLDDSGMPKDRFSAEMPDATLATLKIQPSEPRDSAVYFCASGLGGEQYFGPGTRLTVT.

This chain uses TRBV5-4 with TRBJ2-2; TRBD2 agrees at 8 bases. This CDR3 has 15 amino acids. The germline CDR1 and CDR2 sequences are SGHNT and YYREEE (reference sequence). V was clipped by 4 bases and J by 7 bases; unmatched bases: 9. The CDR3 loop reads CASSPAGGGNGELFF. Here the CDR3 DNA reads TGTGCCAGCAGCCCGGCGGGGGGTGGTAACGGGGAGCTGTTTTTT.

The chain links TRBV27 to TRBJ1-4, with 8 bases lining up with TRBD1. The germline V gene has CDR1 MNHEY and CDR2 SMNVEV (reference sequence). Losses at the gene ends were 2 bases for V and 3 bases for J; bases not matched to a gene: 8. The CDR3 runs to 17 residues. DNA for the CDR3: TGTGCCAGCAGTTTACGGCAGGGGGCGAAAGCTAATGAAAAACTGTTTTTT. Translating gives CASSLRQGAKANEKLFF.

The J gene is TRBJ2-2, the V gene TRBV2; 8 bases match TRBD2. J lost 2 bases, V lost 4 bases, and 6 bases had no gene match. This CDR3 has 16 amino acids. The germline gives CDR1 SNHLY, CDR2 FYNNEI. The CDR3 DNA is TGTGCCAGCAGTGTCGGGGGGGGCGCAAACACCGGGGAGCTGTTTTTT. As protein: CASSVGGGANTGELFF.

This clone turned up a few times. CDR3 in amino acids: CASSQAQEGEAFF. CDR3 DNA sequence: TGTGCCAGCAGCCAAGCCCAAGAGGGTGAAGCTTTCTTT. The genes are TRBV16 and TRBJ1-1; D gene unclear. Between the trimmed V and J ends, which lost 2 bases and 7 bases, there was a span of 11 bases. The CDR3 is 13 amino acids. Germline V CDR1 and CDR2: KGHSY, FQNENV.

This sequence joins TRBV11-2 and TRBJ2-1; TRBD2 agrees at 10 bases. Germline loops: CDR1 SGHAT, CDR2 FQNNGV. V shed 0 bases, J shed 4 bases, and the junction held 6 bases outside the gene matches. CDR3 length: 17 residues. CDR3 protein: CASSLDWASGGYNEQFF. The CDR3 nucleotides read TGTGCCAGCAGCTTAGATTGGGCTAGCGGGGGATACAATGAGCAGTTCTTC.

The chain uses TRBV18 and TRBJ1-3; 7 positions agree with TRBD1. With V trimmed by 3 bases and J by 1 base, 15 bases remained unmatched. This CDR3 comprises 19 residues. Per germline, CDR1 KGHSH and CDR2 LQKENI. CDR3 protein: CASSPVMTGLLASGNTIYF. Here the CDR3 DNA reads TGTGCCAGCTCACCCGTAATGACAGGGTTACTCGCTTCTGGAAACACCATATATTTT. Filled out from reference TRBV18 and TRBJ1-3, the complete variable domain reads NAGVMQNPRHLVRRRGQEARLRCSPMKGHSHVYWYRQLPEEGLKFMVYLQKENIIDESGMPKERFSAEFPKEGPSILRIQQVVRGDSAAYFCASSPVMTGLLASGNTIYFGEGSWLTVV.

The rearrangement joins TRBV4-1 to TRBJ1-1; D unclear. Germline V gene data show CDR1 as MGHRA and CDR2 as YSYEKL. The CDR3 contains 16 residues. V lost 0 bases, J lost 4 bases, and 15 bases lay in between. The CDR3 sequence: CASSQEPGRGFTEAFF. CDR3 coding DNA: TGCGCCAGCAGCCAAGAACCGGGGAGAGGGTTCACTGAAGCTTTCTTT.

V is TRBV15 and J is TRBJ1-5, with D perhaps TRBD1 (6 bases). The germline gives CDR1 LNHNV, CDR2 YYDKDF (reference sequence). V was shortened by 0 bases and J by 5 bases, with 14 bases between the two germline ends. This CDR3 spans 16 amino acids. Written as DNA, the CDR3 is TGTGCCACCAGCAGAGATCTATACAGGGATTATCAGCCCCAGCATTTT. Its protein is CATSRDLYRDYQPQHF.

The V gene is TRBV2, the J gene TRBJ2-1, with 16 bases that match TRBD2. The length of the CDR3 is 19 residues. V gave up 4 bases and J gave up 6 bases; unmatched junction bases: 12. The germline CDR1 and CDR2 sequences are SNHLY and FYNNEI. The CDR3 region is CASSGYGTSGGAVRNEQFF. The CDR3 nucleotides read TGTGCCAGCAGTGGCTACGGGACTAGCGGGGGGGCGGTCCGCAATGAGCAGTTCTTC. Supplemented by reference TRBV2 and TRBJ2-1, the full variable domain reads EPEVTQTPSHQVTQMGQEVILRCVPISNHLYFYWYRQILGQKVEFLVSFYNNEISEKSEIFDDQFSVERPDGSNFTLKIRSTKLEDSAMYFCASSGYGTSGGAVRNEQFFGPGTRLTVL.

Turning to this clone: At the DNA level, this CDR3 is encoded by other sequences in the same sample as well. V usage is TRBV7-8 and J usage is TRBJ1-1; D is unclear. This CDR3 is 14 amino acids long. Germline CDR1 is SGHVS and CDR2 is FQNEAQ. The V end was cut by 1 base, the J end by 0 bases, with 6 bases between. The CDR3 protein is CASSLGGLNTEAFF. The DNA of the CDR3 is TGTGCCAGCAGCTTAGGCGGATTGAACACTGAAGCTTTCTTT.

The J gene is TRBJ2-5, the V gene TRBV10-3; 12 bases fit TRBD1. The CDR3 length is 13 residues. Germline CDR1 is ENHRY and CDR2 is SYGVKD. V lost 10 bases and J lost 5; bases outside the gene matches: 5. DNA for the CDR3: TGTGCCAGCCATGGGACAGGGGGCGAGACCCAGTACTTC. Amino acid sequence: CASHGTGGETQYF.

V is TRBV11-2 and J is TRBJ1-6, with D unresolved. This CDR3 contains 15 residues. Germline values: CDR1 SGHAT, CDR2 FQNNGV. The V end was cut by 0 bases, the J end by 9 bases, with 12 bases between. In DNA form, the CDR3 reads TGTGCCAGCAGCTTAGATCGGGTTATGGGTTCACCCCTCCACTTT. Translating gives CASSLDRVMGSPLHF. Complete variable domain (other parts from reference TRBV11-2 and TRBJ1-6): EAGVAQSPRYKIIEKRQSVAFWCNPISGHATLYWYQQILGQGPKLLIQFQNNGVVDDSQLPKDRFSAERLKGVDSTLKIQPAKLEDSAVYLCASSLDRVMGSPLHFGNGTRLTVT.

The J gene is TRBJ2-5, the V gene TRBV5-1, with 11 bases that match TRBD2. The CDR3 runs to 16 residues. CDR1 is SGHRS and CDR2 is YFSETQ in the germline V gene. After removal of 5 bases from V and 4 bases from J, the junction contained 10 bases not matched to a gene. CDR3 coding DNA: TGCGCCAGCAGTGGGGCTAGCGGGGGGTTTAGAGAGACCCAGTACTTC. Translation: CASSGASGGFRETQYF.

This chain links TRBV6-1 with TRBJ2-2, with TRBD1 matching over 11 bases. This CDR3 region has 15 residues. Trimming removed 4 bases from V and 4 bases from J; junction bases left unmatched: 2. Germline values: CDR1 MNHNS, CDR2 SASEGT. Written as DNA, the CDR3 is TGTGCCAGCAGTGCCGGGACAGGGGGCACCGGGGAGCTGTTTTTT. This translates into CASSAGTGGTGELFF.

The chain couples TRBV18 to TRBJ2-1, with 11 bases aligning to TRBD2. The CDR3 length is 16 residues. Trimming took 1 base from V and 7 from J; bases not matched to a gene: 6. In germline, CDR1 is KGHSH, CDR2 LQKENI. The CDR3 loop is CASSPLEGTSGNEQFF. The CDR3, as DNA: TGTGCCAGCTCACCACTGGAGGGGACTAGCGGTAATGAGCAGTTCTTC. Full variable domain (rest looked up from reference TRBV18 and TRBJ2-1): NAGVMQNPRHLVRRRGQEARLRCSPMKGHSHVYWYRQLPEEGLKFMVYLQKENIIDESGMPKERFSAEFPKEGPSILRIQQVVRGDSAAYFCASSPLEGTSGNEQFFGPGTRLTVL.

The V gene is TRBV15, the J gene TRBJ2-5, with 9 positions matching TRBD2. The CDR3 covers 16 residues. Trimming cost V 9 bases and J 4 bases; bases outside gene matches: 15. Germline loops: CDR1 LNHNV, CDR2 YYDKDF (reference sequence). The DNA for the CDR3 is TGTGCCACGGACCATCTCGGGGCGGGAGGGCCAGAGACCCAGTACTTC. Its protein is CATDHLGAGGPETQYF.

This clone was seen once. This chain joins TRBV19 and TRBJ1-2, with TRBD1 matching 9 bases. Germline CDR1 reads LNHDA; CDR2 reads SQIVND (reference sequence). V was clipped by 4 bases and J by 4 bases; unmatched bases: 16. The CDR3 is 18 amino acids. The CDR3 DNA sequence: TGTGCCAGTAGTAATTCGGGGGAAACAGGGGGCTCGGTCTATGGCTACACCTTC. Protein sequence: CASSNSGETGGSVYGYTF.

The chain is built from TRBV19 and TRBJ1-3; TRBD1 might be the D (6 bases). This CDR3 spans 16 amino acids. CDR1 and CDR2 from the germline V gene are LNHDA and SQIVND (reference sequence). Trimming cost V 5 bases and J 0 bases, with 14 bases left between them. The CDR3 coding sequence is TGTGCCAGTAGTCCGGGGAGGGGGAACTCTGGAAACACCATATATTTT. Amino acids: CASSPGRGNSGNTIYF.

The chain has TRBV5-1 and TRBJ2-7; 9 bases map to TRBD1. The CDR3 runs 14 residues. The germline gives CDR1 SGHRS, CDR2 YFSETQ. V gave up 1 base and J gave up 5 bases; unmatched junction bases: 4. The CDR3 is CASSLTGGSHEQYF. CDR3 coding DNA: TGCGCCAGCAGCTTGACAGGGGGCTCACACGAGCAGTACTTC.

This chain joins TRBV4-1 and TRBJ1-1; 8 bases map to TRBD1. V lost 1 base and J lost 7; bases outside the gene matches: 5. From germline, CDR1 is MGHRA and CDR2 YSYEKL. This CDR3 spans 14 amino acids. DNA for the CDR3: TGCGCCAGCAGCCAAGTTCAGGGGGCGATTGAAGCTTTCTTT. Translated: CASSQVQGAIEAFF.

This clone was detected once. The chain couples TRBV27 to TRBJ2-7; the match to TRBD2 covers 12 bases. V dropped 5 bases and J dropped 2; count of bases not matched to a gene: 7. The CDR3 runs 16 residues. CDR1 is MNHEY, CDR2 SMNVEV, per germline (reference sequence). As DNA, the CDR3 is TGTGCCAGCAGTCCTAGCGGGGGGGCTCTCACCTACGAGCAGTACTTC. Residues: CASSPSGGALTYEQYF.

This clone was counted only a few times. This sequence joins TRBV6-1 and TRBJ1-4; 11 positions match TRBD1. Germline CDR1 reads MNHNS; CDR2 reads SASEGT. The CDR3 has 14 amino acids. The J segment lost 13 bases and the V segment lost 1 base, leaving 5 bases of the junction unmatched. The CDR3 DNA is TGTGCCAGCAGTGAAGGGACAGGGGGCCATGCACTGTTTTTT. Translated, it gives CASSEGTGGHALFF.

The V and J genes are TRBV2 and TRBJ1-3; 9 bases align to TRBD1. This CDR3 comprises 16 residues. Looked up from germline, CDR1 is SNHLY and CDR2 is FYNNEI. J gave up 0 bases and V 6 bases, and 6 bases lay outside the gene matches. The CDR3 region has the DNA TGTGCCAGCAGGAAAGGACAGGGGAGCTCTGGAAACACCATATATTTT. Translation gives CASRKGQGSSGNTIYF. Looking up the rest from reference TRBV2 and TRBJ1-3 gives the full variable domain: EPEVTQTPSHQVTQMGQEVILRCVPISNHLYFYWYRQILGQKVEFLVSFYNNEISEKSEIFDDQFSVERPDGSNFTLKIRSTKLEDSAMYFCASRKGQGSSGNTIYFGEGSWLTVV.

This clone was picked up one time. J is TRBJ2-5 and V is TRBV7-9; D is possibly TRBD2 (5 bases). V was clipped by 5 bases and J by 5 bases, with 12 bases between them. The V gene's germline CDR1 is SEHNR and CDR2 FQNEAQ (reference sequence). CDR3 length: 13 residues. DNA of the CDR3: TGTGCCAGCAGCCCCGGGGTATGGGAGACCCAGTACTTC. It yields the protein CASSPGVWETQYF.

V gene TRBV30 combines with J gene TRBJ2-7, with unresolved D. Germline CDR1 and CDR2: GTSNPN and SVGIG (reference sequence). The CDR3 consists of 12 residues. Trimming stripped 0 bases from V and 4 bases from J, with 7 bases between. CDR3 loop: CAWSVPRYEQYF. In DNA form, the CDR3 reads TGTGCCTGGAGTGTCCCGCGGTACGAGCAGTACTTC.

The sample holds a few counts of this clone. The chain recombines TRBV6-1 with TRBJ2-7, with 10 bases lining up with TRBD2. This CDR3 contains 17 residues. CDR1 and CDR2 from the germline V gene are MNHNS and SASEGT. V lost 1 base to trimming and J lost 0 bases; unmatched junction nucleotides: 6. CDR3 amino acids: CASSEGLAGESSYEQYF. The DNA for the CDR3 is TGTGCCAGCAGTGAAGGCCTAGCGGGGGAGAGCTCCTACGAGCAGTACTTC.